A selection of T cell receptor beta chains follows, all from one sample in a study of T cell clones after liver transplantation. Profiling relied on immunoSEQ multiplex PCR, and the TCRdb table lists in-frame clones only, not all of them. The sample includes roughly 49,000 clones, roughly 71% of them seen just once. This material consisted of CD4+ T cells from blood, taken less than 70 months after liver transplant. The source is a human patient who received a liver transplant. Some of these T cells may belong to the graft donor. Both conserved end residues are part of each CDR3. The D gene is left open where the match is weak. Size is stated for part of the rows, as once, few or many counts, or as a class when the clone is expanded.

abundance,v_gene,d_gene,j_gene,CDR3aa,CDR3nt
once,TRBV6-1,NA,TRBJ2-7,CASSEEGPKYEQYF,TGTGCCAGCAGTGAAGAAGGGCCCAAATACGAGCAGTACTTC
few,TRBV7-2,NA,TRBJ1-6,CASSLARLDSPLHF,TGTGCCAGCAGCTTAGCACGGTTGGATTCACCCCTCCACTTT
few,TRBV5-1,NA,TRBJ1-1,CASSLEGDLSTTEAFF,TGCGCCAGCAGCTTGGAAGGTGACCTAAGCACCACTGAAGCTTTCTTT
NA,TRBV28,TRBD1,TRBJ2-7,CASTRDRIGYEQYF,TGTGCCAGCACTCGGGACAGGATAGGCTACGAGCAGTACTTC
NA,TRBV7-9,TRBD1,TRBJ2-3,CASKMTGLGTDTQYF,TGTGCCAGCAAAATGACAGGGCTGGGCACAGATACGCAGTATTTT
NA,TRBV30,NA,TRBJ2-3,CAWSVVSTDTQYF,TGTGCCTGGAGTGTCGTCAGCACAGATACGCAGTATTTT
NA,TRBV19,NA,TRBJ2-3,CASSIEGRRGTDTQYF,TGTGCCAGTAGTATAGAGGGCAGGCGGGGCACAGATACGCAGTATTTT
NA,TRBV7-8,TRBD1,TRBJ2-7,CASSLAMGQAYEQYF,TGTGCCAGCAGCTTAGCGATGGGACAGGCCTACGAGCAGTACTTC
NA,TRBV7-8,TRBD1,TRBJ2-7,CASSLAQTGLEQYF,TGTGCCAGCAGCTTAGCCCAGACAGGGTTAGAGCAGTACTTC
NA,TRBV6-5,NA,TRBJ2-7,CASSYSGVPYEQYF,TGTGCCAGCAGTTATTCGGGAGTACCCTACGAGCAGTACTTC
NA,TRBV5-5,NA,TRBJ2-2,CASSPRGAGELFF,TGTGCCAGCAGCCCGAGGGGAGCCGGGGAGCTGTTTTTT
NA,TRBV5-5,TRBD1,TRBJ1-5,CASSYGQGAVQPQHF,TGTGCCAGCAGCTACGGACAGGGGGCGGTTCAGCCCCAGCATTTT
NA,TRBV9,TRBD1,TRBJ1-4,CASSVGQGYNEKLFF,TGTGCCAGCAGCGTAGGACAGGGATATAATGAAAAACTGTTTTTT
NA,TRBV19,NA,TRBJ2-7,CASSEQGSSYEQYF,TGTGCCAGTAGTGAGCAGGGCTCTTCCTACGAGCAGTACTTC
NA,TRBV5-1,TRBD1,TRBJ2-2,CASSPRTGGPTGELFF,TGCGCCAGCTCCCCCCGGACAGGGGGCCCCACCGGGGAGCTGTTTTTT
NA,TRBV2,NA,TRBJ2-3,CASSDWGSATDTQYF,TGTGCCAGCAGTGACTGGGGGTCAGCTACAGATACGCAGTATTTT
once,TRBV4-1,NA,TRBJ1-1,CASSHKQLGAGTEAFF,TGCGCCAGCAGCCATAAACAACTCGGGGCTGGGACTGAAGCTTTCTTT
NA,TRBV30,NA,TRBJ2-1,CAWGLGGGGYNEQFF,TGTGCCTGGGGCCTCGGGGGCGGGGGTTACAATGAGCAGTTCTTC
few,TRBV7-8,NA,TRBJ1-4,CASSSAWGAGEKLFF,TGTGCCAGCAGCTCCGCCTGGGGGGCTGGTGAAAAACTGTTTTTT
NA,TRBV25-1,NA,TRBJ2-6,CASSVRESGANVLTF,TGTGCCAGCAGTGTTCGGGAGTCCGGGGCCAACGTCCTGACTTTC
NA,TRBV7-8,TRBD1,TRBJ1-3,CASSLVQGTGNTIYF,TGTGCCAGCAGCTTAGTACAGGGGACTGGAAACACCATATATTTT
NA,TRBV6-5,NA,TRBJ1-2,CASSYGLQGYGYTF,TGTGCCAGCAGTTACGGCCTACAGGGATATGGCTACACCTTC
NA,TRBV5-1,TRBD1,TRBJ1-1,CASSLGPTGAGTEAFF,TGCGCCAGCAGCTTGGGACCCACAGGGGCAGGCACTGAAGCTTTCTTT
NA,TRBV5-5,NA,TRBJ1-5,CASSLGLLNSNQPQHF,TGTGCCAGCAGCTTGGGACTCCTGAATAGCAATCAGCCCCAGCATTTT
NA,TRBV5-1,NA,TRBJ2-7,CASSLGVHEQYF,TGCGCCAGCAGCTTGGGGGTCCACGAGCAGTACTTC
NA,TRBV7-8,NA,TRBJ2-1,CASSLDPGAGYEQFF,TGTGCCAGCAGCTTAGATCCGGGGGCCGGGTATGAGCAGTTCTTC
NA,TRBV28,NA,TRBJ2-7,CASSETGINEQYF,TGTGCCAGCAGTGAAACAGGGATCAACGAGCAGTACTTC
NA,TRBV12-5,NA,TRBJ2-1,CASGFSGPGRNEQFF,TGTGCTAGTGGTTTTTCGGGGCCAGGGCGCAATGAGCAGTTCTTC
NA,TRBV6-5,NA,TRBJ1-5,CASSYSPGDSNQPQHF,TGTGCCAGCAGTTACTCTCCAGGGGATAGCAATCAGCCCCAGCATTTT
NA,TRBV9,TRBD2,TRBJ2-2,CASTRGRGGHTGELFF,TGTGCCAGCACACGAGGACGGGGGGGCCACACCGGGGAGCTGTTTTTT
NA,TRBV28,NA,TRBJ1-2,CASSPINYGYTF,TGTGCCAGCAGTCCTATTAACTATGGCTACACCTTC
few,TRBV10-3,TRBD2,TRBJ2-1,CAISERPAGGQGRADEQFF,TGTGCCATCAGTGAGAGACCAGCGGGGGGGCAGGGTAGGGCGGATGAGCAGTTCTTC
NA,TRBV18,NA,TRBJ1-1,CASSPPLRGAAFF,TGTGCCAGCTCACCACCATTACGAGGGGCAGCTTTCTTT
few,TRBV29-1,TRBD1,TRBJ2-6,CSVEGTGVSGANVLTF,TGCAGCGTTGAAGGGACAGGGGTTTCCGGGGCCAACGTCCTGACTTTC
NA,TRBV7-8,TRBD2,TRBJ2-3,CASSLAGSTDTQYF,TGTGCCAGCTCGCTAGCGGGGAGCACAGATACGCAGTATTTT
NA,TRBV7-8,NA,TRBJ1-1,CASSRYGDSGAFF,TGTGCCAGCAGCCGTTATGGGGATTCCGGAGCTTTCTTT
NA,TRBV5-4,NA,TRBJ1-2,CASRPTAGYYGYTF,TGTGCCAGCAGACCGACCGCAGGCTACTATGGCTACACCTTC
NA,TRBV5-6,NA,TRBJ1-1,CASSGIQGLMTTEAFF,TGTGCCAGCAGCGGAATACAGGGTCTCATGACCACTGAAGCTTTCTTT
NA,TRBV11-2,NA,TRBJ1-1,CASSGGTRRAEAFF,TGTGCCAGCAGCGGTGGGACACGAAGAGCTGAAGCTTTCTTT
NA,TRBV28,NA,TRBJ1-2,CASSSGMEGYTF,TGTGCCAGCAGTTCGGGTATGGAGGGCTACACCTTC